Listed here are 10 T cell receptor beta chains from one sample, sequenced in a study of cytomegalovirus exposure and HLA in healthy donors. Primers: 60 Vbeta forward and 13 Jbeta reverse. TCRdb's table, derived via immunoSEQ multiplex PCR, lists solely in-frame clones and lacks some. The table has about 130,000 clones, approximately 74% seen once; the top ten hold 3.5% to 5%. Specimen: PBMCs. These receptors were obtained from a young man in good health and CMV-seropositive.

Points on this clone: This specimen includes other DNA sequences encoding the same CDR3. This rearrangement joins TRBV5-6 to TRBJ1-2; TRBD1 is a possible D gene (6 bases). Germline V lookup: CDR1 SGHDT, CDR2 YYEEEE. Trimming left V 2 bases short and J 0 bases short, with 11 bases between. This CDR3 is built from 15 residues. CDR3 coding DNA: TGTGCCAGCAGCTTCCGGGACACAACTAACTATGGCTACACCTTC. It is translated as CASSFRDTTNYGYTF.

This clone came up once. The gene calls are TRBV4-1 and TRBJ2-7; D is possibly TRBD2 (6 bases). Germline V gene sequence: CDR1 MGHRA, CDR2 YSYEKL. V was trimmed by 4 bases and J by 4 bases, leaving 17 bases between them. The CDR3 runs to 15 residues. This chain's CDR3 is CASSPRDSRSYEQYF. CDR3 sequence (DNA): TGCGCCAGCAGCCCGAGGGACTCGAGGAGTTACGAGCAGTACTTC.

The V and J genes are TRBV4-2 and TRBJ2-5; 8 positions match TRBD1. The tail of the sequence fits TRBJ2-7 better, so the J call may be wrong. CDR1 LGHNA and CDR2 YNFKEQ come from the germline V gene. The CDR3 is 16 amino acids. Here the CDR3 reads CASSPTQGAVSYEQYF. Here the CDR3 DNA reads TGTGCCAGCAGCCCTACTCAGGGGGCAGTATCCTACGAGCAGTACTTC.

The chain carries TRBV20-1 and TRBJ2-3, with D maybe TRBD2 (5 bases). The length of the CDR3 is 11 residues. CDR1 and CDR2 from the germline V gene are DFQATT and SNEGSKA (reference sequence). The germline V and J ends were trimmed by 5 bases and 5 bases, with 8 bases remaining between them. Written as DNA, the CDR3 is TGCAGTGCTGCCCGGGAAGATACGCAGTATTTT. This translates into CSAAREDTQYF.

V is TRBV28 and J is TRBJ1-2, with TRBD1 matching over 9 bases. CDR3 length equals 16 residues. V lost 10 bases and J lost 7; bases outside the gene matches: 19. The germline gives CDR1 MDHEN, CDR2 SYDVKM. The CDR3 is CATRVSGGQGSRGYTF. The DNA of the CDR3 is TGTGCCACCAGAGTCAGTGGTGGACAGGGGTCGCGTGGCTACACCTTC.

This sequence joins TRBV28 and TRBJ1-2; TRBD1 aligns across 7 bases. The CDR3 sequence is 14 residues long. With V trimmed by 4 bases and J by 4 bases, 6 bases remained unmatched. Per germline, CDR1 MDHEN and CDR2 SYDVKM. CDR3 residues: CASSSIGTAYGYTF. The CDR3 DNA is TGTGCCAGCAGTTCGATCGGGACAGCCTATGGCTACACCTTC.

The chain is built from TRBV4-3 and TRBJ1-1, with no clear D. The CDR3 totals 13 residues. Germline V CDR1 and CDR2: LGHNA, YSLEER. The germline V and J ends were trimmed by 2 bases and 4 bases, with 8 bases remaining between them. Here the CDR3 DNA reads TGCGCCAGCAGCCAAATGGCAGGCACTGAAGCTTTCTTT. Its translation: CASSQMAGTEAFF.

V gene TRBV5-1 combines with J gene TRBJ2-1, with 7 bases matching TRBD2. The CDR3 is made up of 16 amino acids. CDR1 and CDR2 (germline): SGHRS, YFSETQ. J was trimmed by 7 bases and V by 0 bases; bases with no gene match: 10. CDR3 nucleotide sequence: TGCGCCAGCAGCTTGGCCATCGGGGGAGGGGAAAATGAGCAGTTCTTC. Its translation is CASSLAIGGGENEQFF.

The gene calls are TRBV18 and TRBJ1-1; 7 nucleotides line up with TRBD1. Germline-derived CDR1 and CDR2 are KGHSH and LQKENI. CDR3 size: 16 residues. V shed 2 bases, J shed 3 bases, and the junction held 9 bases outside the gene matches. The CDR3 loop is CASSPSNRGRDTEAFF. In nucleotides, the CDR3 is TGTGCCAGCTCACCATCCAACAGGGGACGCGACACTGAAGCTTTCTTT.

V usage is TRBV7-9 and J usage is TRBJ1-5, with a possible D match to TRBD1 (6 bases). This CDR3 region has 13 residues. V dropped 1 base and J dropped 9 bases, with 10 bases sitting between them. CDR1 and CDR2 (germline): SEHNR, FQNEAQ (reference sequence). The CDR3 DNA follows: TGTGCCAGCAGCTTAGAGGGGGTCGGGCCCCAGCATTTT. Amino acids: CASSLEGVGPQHF.